The T cell receptor beta chain under discussion was sequenced for a study of regulatory T cells in long-lasting Graves disease. Germline V gives CDR1 MNHEY, CDR2 SVGEGT. The ends were cut back, 4 bases at V and 13 bases at J, with 25 bases in the middle. The CDR3 length is 15 residues. Relying on iRepertoire HTBI primers and Arm-PCR of CDR3 regions, the team built TCR beta libraries. TCRdb called the multiplex PCR reads again in MiXCR, with one record for every CDR3 protein. The sample holds about 540,000 distinct CDR3 sequences, less than 15% seen once. In this sample, this clonotype turned up a few times. Time point reported: newly diagnosed GD, antithyroid drugs for less than 3 months. The authors made the TCR library using RNA they extracted from PBMCs. This sample also appeared in a second study, on T cells in Graves' hyperthyroidism and ophthalmopathy.

This chain connects TRBV6-2 or TRBV6-3 to TRBJ2-5; maybe TRBD2 (6 bases). Sample: peripheral blood mononuclear cells (PBMCs), taken at new diagnosis, from a patient treated with antithyroid drugs. The receptor was derived from a man aged 25-45 years with Graves disease. In DNA form, the CDR3 reads TGTGCCAGCAGTTTGGGCTTCCTAGCCCGGGAGCCCGCGTACTTC. Its translation is CASSLGFLAREPAYF.